The clone carrying this T cell receptor (beta chain) came up many times. Germline V lookup: CDR1 SGHAT, CDR2 FQNNGV. The junction had 6 bases not matched to a gene; V was cut back by 5 bases and J by 0 bases. The CDR3 contains 15 residues. The entry originates in a study of T-cell reconstitution after alpha-beta-depleted transplantation in children. The TCRbeta library incorporated unique molecular identifiers. TCRdb reprocessed the PCR reads via MiXCR and lists one record per CDR3 protein. Altogether around 380,000 distinct CDR3 sequences are present, approximately 11% being singletons, with the ten largest covering 4.5% to 7%.

The source is a human donor who donated a stem cell graft to a child with acute myeloid leukemia. The rearrangement joins TRBV11-2 to TRBJ2-7; TRBD1 matches 8 bases. The material was PBMCs from the stem cell graft donor, obtained from the stem cell graft. The CDR3 loop reads CASSGRTGSSYEQYF. CDR3 coding DNA: TGTGCCAGCAGCGGTAGGACAGGGAGCTCCTACGAGCAGTACTTC.